The clone carrying this T cell receptor beta chain has a single count. Antigen: not known. These data originate in a study of CD8 T cells in Susac syndrome. Study findings and constraints: When the CD4+ T cell repertoires of patients with Susac syndrome were examined, they did not show any clonal expansion. That the number of individuals in its TCR sequencing and HLA analysis was relatively small was acknowledged by the study.

Each Susac syndrome patient had definite or probable disease by recently defined criteria. Reverse transcription of roughly 0.5 to 1 ug RNA was performed with random hexamers. Across 54 Vbeta and 13 Jbeta, immunoSEQ multiplex PCR amplified TCR beta CDR3. TCRdb redid the calling of the immunoSEQ multiplex PCR reads with MiXCR, one entry per CDR3 protein. The sample shows about 71,000 distinct CDR3 sequences, 90% to 95% of them seen only once. The sequenced material came from CD4+ T cells from PBMCs. This receptor was obtained from a human donor with Susac syndrome.

CDR3 residues: CSARRTGDYGYTF. In DNA form, the CDR3 reads TGCAGTGCTAGAAGGACAGGGGACTATGGCTACACCTTC. The chain is built from TRBV20-1 and TRBJ1-2, with 9 bases matching TRBD1. Germline V lookup: CDR1 DFQATT, CDR2 SNEGSKA (reference sequence). Germline trimming cut 2 bases from V and 3 bases from J; bases unmatched to any gene: 1. This CDR3 contains 13 residues.